Presented here are 13 T cell receptor beta chains from one specimen sequenced in a study of blood T cell repertoires in COVID-19. Clones were read by immunoSEQ multiplex PCR, and TCRdb kept only the in-frame ones, dropping some. Of about 480,000 clones in the sample, 70% to 90% are singletons; the top ten hold over 1.5%. Specimen: PBMCs or T cells enriched from blood (not recorded which). The source is a woman between 35 and 50 years old who had recovered from COVID-19.

With regard to this clone: Distinct nucleotide sequences in the sample also encode this CDR3. J is TRBJ2-1 and V is TRBV3-1 (or the pseudogene TRBV3-2); 11 bases are shared with TRBD2. V lost 4 bases to trimming and J lost 9 bases; unmatched junction nucleotides: 8. This CDR3 spans 15 amino acids. CDR1 is LGHDT and CDR2 is YNNKEL in the germline V gene (reference sequence). The CDR3 is CASSPTSGSRGEQFF. The CDR3 coding sequence is TGTGCCAGCAGCCCAACTAGCGGGAGTCGAGGTGAGCAGTTCTTC.

Only a few counts were recorded for this clone. J is TRBJ1-2 and V is TRBV29-1; D remains ambiguous. Germline assignment: CDR1 SQVTM and CDR2 ANQGSEA. The V end lost 0 bases, the J end lost 8 bases, and 4 bases lay between the germline ends. The length of the CDR3 is 10 residues. The CDR3 coding sequence is TGCAGCGTTGAAGAGTCGGGCTACACCTTC. Protein: CSVEESGYTF. Drawing the rest from reference TRBV29-1 and TRBJ1-2, the complete variable domain is SAVISQKPSRDICQRGTSLTIQCQVDSQVTMMFWYRQQPGQSLTLIATANQGSEATYESGFVIDKFPISRPNLTFSTLTVSNMSPEDSSIYLCSVEESGYTFGSGTRLTVV.

The gene calls are TRBV5-1 and TRBJ2-1, with 12 bases fitting TRBD1. Germline loops: CDR1 SGHRS, CDR2 YFSETQ. V trimming: 7 bases; J trimming: 0 bases; junction bases outside the gene matches: 2. The CDR3 is made up of 15 amino acids. The CDR3, as DNA: TGCGCCAGCGCGGGACAGGGGGCCTCCTACAATGAGCAGTTCTTC. This encodes CASAGQGASYNEQFF.

This clone appeared a single time. The chain employs TRBV4-3 and TRBJ2-2; 7 bases line up with TRBD2. Germline trimming cut 4 bases from V and 3 bases from J; bases unmatched to any gene: 5. The CDR3 extends over 15 amino acids. Germline V CDR1 and CDR2: LGHNA, YSLEER. The CDR3 nucleotides are TGCGCCAGCAGCCCGGGGAGGGAGGACACCGGGGAGCTGTTTTTT. Translated: CASSPGREDTGELFF.

In its sample, this clone was seen a few times. This chain joins TRBV6-5 and TRBJ1-3; D unresolved. V shed 0 bases and J shed 0 bases, with 9 bases lying between them. The CDR3 totals 16 residues. Germline V gene data show CDR1 as MNHEY and CDR2 as SVGAGI. The CDR3: CASSYSRLISGNTIYF. As DNA, the CDR3 is TGTGCCAGCAGTTACTCCAGACTTATCTCTGGAAACACCATATATTTT.

The J gene is TRBJ2-2, the V gene TRBV2; possibly TRBD1 for D (6 bases). The CDR3 loop spans 16 amino acids. Trimming left V 5 bases short and J 0 bases short, with 13 bases between. Germline values: CDR1 SNHLY, CDR2 FYNNEI. The CDR3 is CASSLQGLSNTGELFF. The CDR3 region has the DNA TGTGCCAGCAGTTTACAGGGTTTATCGAACACCGGGGAGCTGTTTTTT.

The chain couples TRBV2 to TRBJ1-2, with D possibly matching TRBD1 (6 bases). The CDR3 extends over 16 amino acids. From germline, CDR1 is SNHLY and CDR2 FYNNEI. V was cut by 3 bases and J by 4 bases, with 18 bases left in between. CDR3 protein: CASSDLDRTARYGYTF. CDR3 coding DNA: TGTGCCAGCAGTGACCTCGACAGGACCGCTCGCTATGGCTACACCTTC. Full variable domain (rest looked up from reference TRBV2 and TRBJ1-2): EPEVTQTPSHQVTQMGQEVILRCVPISNHLYFYWYRQILGQKVEFLVSFYNNEISEKSEIFDDQFSVERPDGSNFTLKIRSTKLEDSAMYFCASSDLDRTARYGYTFGSGTRLTVV.

The chain uses TRBV19 and TRBJ1-5, with D possibly matching TRBD1 (5 bases). CDR1 and CDR2 (germline): LNHDA, SQIVND (reference sequence). Trimming took off 3 bases at V and 0 bases at J, with 24 bases between the two ends. The CDR3 covers 20 residues. The CDR3 coding sequence is TGTGCCAGTAGTATTTTCGGTGACCCAGGGCCCTATTATAGCAATCAGCCCCAGCATTTT. This gives the protein CASSIFGDPGPYYSNQPQHF.

This clone has a single count. This chain links TRBV7-2 with TRBJ2-7; 7 nucleotides match TRBD1. Germline assignment: CDR1 SGHTA and CDR2 FQGNSA. The length of the CDR3 is 17 residues. V shed 1 base and J 4 bases; nucleotides not matched to a gene: 13. CDR3 DNA sequence: TGTGCCAGCAGCTTAGTACCCCGGGGACAGAAACTGTACGAGCAGTACTTC. It encodes CASSLVPRGQKLYEQYF.

V gene TRBV11-3 combines with J gene TRBJ1-2, with 11 nucleotides matching TRBD1. Trimming removed 5 bases from V and 4 bases from J; junction bases left unmatched: 6. Germline-derived CDR1 and CDR2 are SGHNT and YENEEA. The CDR3 runs 15 residues. The CDR3 reads CASSNRTGGLYGYTF. In DNA form, the CDR3 reads TGTGCCAGCAGCAACAGGACAGGGGGCCTCTATGGCTACACCTTC.

The chain couples TRBV9 to TRBJ2-5; tentative D call: TRBD2 (6 bases). This CDR3 has 14 amino acids. Trimming took off 2 bases at V and 5 bases at J, with 13 bases between the two ends. The germline gives CDR1 SGDLS, CDR2 YYNGEE. This chain's CDR3 is CASSVAGNDETQYF. The CDR3 DNA reads as TGTGCCAGCAGCGTGGCGGGAAATGACGAGACCCAGTACTTC.

Turning to this clone: Other DNA sequences in the sample encode the same CDR3. The chain combines TRBV2 with TRBJ1-5; TRBD1 agrees at 10 bases. After removal of 6 bases from V and 4 bases from J, the junction contained 3 bases not matched to a gene. The CDR3 contains 14 residues. CDR1 is SNHLY, CDR2 FYNNEI, per germline. The CDR3 DNA reads TGTGCCAGCAGCGGGACAGGGGTGAATCAGCCCCAGCATTTT. Its protein is CASSGTGVNQPQHF.

The CDR3 region is CSAGGGDESADTQYF. For the CDR3, the DNA is TGCAGCGCGGGTGGGGGGGATGAGAGTGCAGATACGCAGTATTTT. The chain employs TRBV29-1 and TRBJ2-3, with 7 bases aligning to TRBD2. CDR1 SQVTM and CDR2 ANQGSEA come from the germline V gene. Losses at the gene ends were 7 bases for V and 4 bases for J; bases not matched to a gene: 14. This CDR3 spans 15 amino acids.